Below are 28 T cell receptor beta chains sequenced from a single sample in a study of blood T cell repertoires in COVID-19 (TCRdb year 2020). The library was obtained by the immunoSEQ multiplex PCR assay. TCRdb stores this immuneACCESS table with in-frame sequences only. Part of the clones is absent; in the studies checked, under half of the shortfall reflects unresolved V genes, and no reason is known for the rest. The sample data list about 180,000 clones, and over 75% of these were observed just once. Of the sample, 2% to 3% is held by the ten largest clones. Sequenced material: peripheral blood. The receptors were sampled from a man aged 40-55 years with active or convalescent COVID-19.

This clone was recorded only once. This chain connects TRBV4-3 to TRBJ1-2; no clear D gene. With 0 bases removed from V and 6 bases from J, the gap between germline ends came to 14 bases. There are 15 residues in the CDR3. Germline CDR1 reads LGHNA; CDR2 reads YSLEER. CDR3 loop: CASSQDTGLSHGYTF. CDR3 coding DNA: TGCGCCAGCAGCCAAGATACCGGTCTTTCGCATGGCTACACCTTC.

V is TRBV2 and J is TRBJ1-5, with a possible D match to TRBD1 (5 bases). Germline loops: CDR1 SNHLY, CDR2 FYNNEI. V lost 8 bases to trimming and J lost 0 bases, with 20 bases between them. The CDR3 covers 17 residues. The CDR3 protein is CASLPGLLSYSNQPQHF. DNA for the CDR3: TGTGCCAGCCTACCGGGACTGCTCTCATATAGCAATCAGCCCCAGCATTTT.

This clone appeared once. V is TRBV28 and J is TRBJ2-7; 7 bases are a match to TRBD1. This CDR3 is 16 amino acids long. J gave up 3 bases and V 4 bases, and 12 bases lay outside the gene matches. Germline V CDR1 and CDR2: MDHEN, SYDVKM. CDR3 sequence (DNA): TGTGCCAGCAGTTCCAGGGACAGCCTTTCCTACTACGAGCAGTACTTC. This codes for CASSSRDSLSYYEQYF.

The J gene is TRBJ1-1, the V gene TRBV10-1; 9 nucleotides agree with TRBD1. The CDR3 covers 16 residues. The germline CDR1 and CDR2 sequences are WNHNN and SYGVQD (reference sequence). With V trimmed by 6 bases and J by 1 base, 9 bases remained unmatched. The CDR3 bases are TGCGCCAGCAGCGAAAGCTGGGGACAGGGGAACACTGAAGCTTTCTTT. Its translation is CASSESWGQGNTEAFF.

The chain recombines TRBV30 with TRBJ1-5; D unresolved. The CDR3 spans 13 residues. Germline CDR1 is GTSNPN and CDR2 is SVGIG (reference sequence). Trimming removed 2 bases at V and 0 bases at J, with 5 bases between. CDR3 nucleotides: TGTGCCTGGAGTATTATTAGCAATCAGCCCCAGCATTTT. Translation: CAWSIISNQPQHF. Supplemented by reference TRBV30 and TRBJ1-5, the full variable domain reads SQTIHQWPATLVQPVGSPLSLECTVEGTSNPNLYWYRQAAGRGLQLLFYSVGIGQISSEVPQNLSASRPQDRQFILSSKKLLLSDSGFYLCAWSIISNQPQHFGDGTRLSIL.

The chain couples TRBV11-3 to TRBJ2-1; D is perhaps TRBD1 (6 bases). The CDR3 is 13 residues long. Germline V CDR1 and CDR2: SGHNT, YENEEA. V was shortened by 4 bases and J by 6 bases, with 10 bases between the two germline ends. Here the CDR3 DNA reads TGTGCCAGCAGCTCTCAGACAGGCAATGAGCAGTTCTTC. Its protein is CASSSQTGNEQFF.

The chain has TRBV3-1 (or the pseudogene TRBV3-2) and TRBJ2-6, with TRBD2 identical over 7 bases. This CDR3 contains 16 residues. Germline V gene data show CDR1 as LGHDT and CDR2 as YNNKEL (reference sequence). J gave up 4 bases and V 1 base, and 4 bases lay outside the gene matches. The DNA for the CDR3 is TGTGCCAGCAGCCAAGGGGGGGGTTACGGGGCCAACGTCCTGACTTTC. It yields the protein CASSQGGGYGANVLTF.

The chain is built from TRBV5-8 and TRBJ1-2; 7 positions match TRBD1. V lost 4 bases to trimming and J lost 4 bases; unmatched junction nucleotides: 7. The CDR3 consists of 14 residues. Germline loops: CDR1 SGHTS, CDR2 YDEGEE. In DNA, the CDR3 is TGTGCCAGCAGCCCGACAGGGAAACGCTATGGCTACACCTTC. It yields the protein CASSPTGKRYGYTF. Full variable domain (remainder filled in from reference TRBV5-8 and TRBJ1-2): EAGVTQSPTHLIKTRGQQATLRCSPISGHTSVYWYQQALGLGLQFLLWYDEGEERNRGNFPPRFSGRQFPNYSSELNVNALELEDSALYLCASSPTGKRYGYTFGSGTRLTVV.

V usage is TRBV6-5 and J usage is TRBJ1-1; D might be TRBD1 (5 bases). Between the trimmed V and J ends, which lost 5 bases and 3 bases, there was a span of 10 bases. Per the germline V gene, CDR1 is MNHEY and CDR2 is SVGAGI. CDR3 length: 13 amino acids. CDR3 DNA sequence: TGTGCCAGCAGTATAGACAGCCACACTGAAGCTTTCTTT. Protein sequence: CASSIDSHTEAFF.

The CDR3 protein is CASGLGTKGQGDIQYF. In DNA form, the CDR3 reads TGTGCTAGTGGTTTGGGGACCAAGGGACAGGGAGACATTCAGTACTTC. The chain has TRBV12-5 and TRBJ2-4; 9 bases agree with TRBD1. The length of the CDR3 is 16 residues. Germline V gene data show CDR1 as LGHNT and CDR2 as FRNRAP. V lost 1 base and J lost 8; bases outside the gene matches: 9.

This chain joins TRBV6-9 and TRBJ2-1, with a possible D match to TRBD1 (6 bases). The CDR3 totals 13 residues. The V end lost 4 bases, the J end lost 4 bases, and 8 bases lay between the germline ends. The germline CDR1 and CDR2 sequences are MNHGY and SVAAGI. CDR3 bases: TGTGCCAGCAGTTGGACAGATTACAATGAGCAGTTCTTC. Amino acids: CASSWTDYNEQFF.

The chain carries TRBV7-8 and TRBJ2-5; 7 bases align to TRBD2. With 0 bases clipped from V and 4 bases from J, the junction kept 5 bases outside the gene matches. The CDR3 extends over 15 amino acids. The germline CDR1 and CDR2 sequences are SGHVS and FQNEAQ. The CDR3 loop is CASSLARGGGETQYF. In DNA, the CDR3 is TGTGCCAGCAGCTTAGCGCGTGGCGGGGGAGAGACCCAGTACTTC.

This clone was counted between two and nine times. The J gene is TRBJ1-6, the V gene TRBV5-1; 8 nucleotides agree with TRBD1. Germline trimming cut 3 bases from V and 7 bases from J; bases unmatched to any gene: 3. Germline-derived CDR1 and CDR2 are SGHRS and YFSETQ. CDR3 length: 14 residues. CDR3 DNA sequence: TGCGCCAGCAGCTCTCGGACAGGGAATTCACCCCTCCACTTT. Its protein product is CASSSRTGNSPLHF.

V and J are TRBV30 and TRBJ1-6; D remains ambiguous. CDR3 length: 13 residues. Germline V lookup: CDR1 GTSNPN, CDR2 SVGIG (reference sequence). Trimming pared 1 base from V and 9 bases from J, leaving 10 bases between. The CDR3 here is CAWSGRALSPLHF. CDR3 bases: TGTGCCTGGAGTGGGAGGGCCCTTTCACCCCTCCACTTT.

This rearrangement joins TRBV6-5 to TRBJ1-2; D not resolved. Germline-derived CDR1 and CDR2 are MNHEY and SVGAGI. The CDR3 has 11 residues. V was pared by 4 bases and J by 10 bases, with 10 bases between. CDR3 in DNA: TGTGCCAGCAGTTCTGGCACCTCCTACACCTTC. It translates to CASSSGTSYTF.

The V and J genes are TRBV7-2 and TRBJ2-3; TRBD2 matches 9 bases. CDR3 length: 19 amino acids. Unmatched junction bases numbered 14, after V lost 2 bases and J lost 2 bases. The germline V gene has CDR1 SGHTA and CDR2 FQGNSA. CDR3 residues: CASSLRAGVRGGPTDTQYF. The CDR3 DNA reads TGTGCCAGCAGCTTACGAGCCGGGGTGCGGGGGGGCCCCACAGATACGCAGTATTTT.

The chain links TRBV19 to TRBJ1-1, with 7 positions matching TRBD1. Trimming at V came to 6 bases and at J to 10 bases, leaving 17 bases not matched to a gene. CDR1 is LNHDA and CDR2 is SQIVND in the germline V gene (reference sequence). The CDR3 contains 15 residues. CDR3 nucleotide sequence: TGTGCCAGTAGGCCCTCTTATTCAACAGGGGCCGGAGCTTTCTTT. Amino acids: CASRPSYSTGAGAFF.

The rearrangement links TRBV6-2 or TRBV6-3 to TRBJ2-5; 9 bases are a match to TRBD2. The CDR3 has 19 residues. Germline CDR1 is MNHEY and CDR2 is SVGEGT. The trim removed 4 bases at V and 0 bases at J, leaving 15 bases unmatched. The CDR3 loop is CASSSSYSLAGEYQETQYF. Here the CDR3 DNA reads TGTGCCAGCAGTTCTTCCTATAGCTTAGCGGGGGAGTACCAAGAGACCCAGTACTTC.

The gene calls are TRBV6-5 and TRBJ1-2; 8 bases fit TRBD1. Per germline, CDR1 MNHEY and CDR2 SVGAGI. This CDR3 contains 13 residues. The J segment lost 3 bases and the V segment lost 5 bases, leaving 2 bases of the junction unmatched. The CDR3 sequence: CASSQGADYGYTF. CDR3 sequence (DNA): TGTGCCAGCAGTCAGGGGGCCGACTATGGCTACACCTTC.

This chain links TRBV4-1 with TRBJ1-4; weak D call: TRBD1 (5 bases). The CDR3 totals 16 residues. Trimming shortened V by 0 bases and J by 8 bases, and 16 bases separated the two germline ends. Germline CDR1 and CDR2: MGHRA and YSYEKL. The CDR3 bases are TGCGCCAGCAGCCAAGATTGGGCCAGGGTTGGCGAAAAACTGTTTTTT. Its translation: CASSQDWARVGEKLFF.

The chain carries TRBV21-1 and TRBJ1-6; the table names TRBD1, a call not compared with the DNA. TRBV21-1 is given as a pseudogene. The CDR3 has 15 amino acids. DNA for the CDR3: TGTGCCAGCAGCTCAGCCCGGCAGGGTAATTCACCCCTCCACTTT. Residues: CASSSARQGNSPLHF.

V is TRBV4-3 and J is TRBJ2-5; possible D gene TRBD1, 6 bases. CDR1 LGHNA and CDR2 YSLEER come from the germline V gene. This CDR3 region has 15 residues. The V gene lost 3 bases and the J gene lost 6 bases, with 17 bases spanning the gap. CDR3 bases: TGCGCCAGCAGCCACCGGGTGGGCAGGGGCCAGACCCAGTACTTC. Translation gives CASSHRVGRGQTQYF.

This chain links TRBV5-4 with TRBJ1-1, with D unresolved. The CDR3 loop spans 12 amino acids. The germline V and J ends were trimmed by 4 bases and 1 base, with 5 bases remaining between them. The germline V gene has CDR1 SGHNT and CDR2 YYREEE (reference sequence). The CDR3 region has the DNA TGTGCCAGCAGCCAACAGAACACTGAAGCTTTCTTT. Protein sequence: CASSQQNTEAFF.

This clone was detected a few times. This chain connects TRBV25-1 to TRBJ1-2; TRBD1 is a possible D gene (5 bases). Germline CDR1 is MGHDK and CDR2 is SYGVNS. V was pared by 6 bases and J by 2 bases, with 13 bases between. The CDR3 runs to 14 residues. For the CDR3, the DNA is TGTGCCAGCAGAGGGGATTACCTAAACTATGGCTACACCTTC. The encoded protein is CASRGDYLNYGYTF.

The chain links TRBV4-1 to TRBJ2-7; D is possibly TRBD2 (5 bases). The CDR3 is 14 residues long. Per the germline V gene, CDR1 is MGHRA and CDR2 is YSYEKL. With 3 bases removed from V and 4 bases from J, the gap between germline ends came to 13 bases. The DNA of the CDR3 is TGCGCCAGCAGCCAGCTATATAGCGTGTACGAGCAGTACTTC. As protein: CASSQLYSVYEQYF.

The chain uses TRBV28 and TRBJ2-1; maybe TRBD2 (7 bases). Deletions cut 6 bases from V and 7 bases from J, with 22 bases between. The CDR3 has 16 amino acids. Per germline, CDR1 MDHEN and CDR2 SYDVKM. In DNA, the CDR3 is TGTGCCAGCAGCCTTGTACGGGGGGCAGTGGTGAATGAGCAGTTCTTC. Translation: CASSLVRGAVVNEQFF.

This rearrangement joins TRBV12-5 to TRBJ2-1, with 9 bases identical to TRBD1. This CDR3 spans 14 amino acids. Germline V gene data show CDR1 as LGHNT and CDR2 as FRNRAP. J lost 6 bases, V lost 7 bases, and 7 bases had no gene match. The chain's CDR3 is CASVPGTGTNEQFF. In nucleotides, the CDR3 is TGTGCTAGTGTTCCCGGGACAGGGACCAATGAGCAGTTCTTC. Drawing the rest from reference TRBV12-5 and TRBJ2-1, the complete variable domain is DARVTQTPRHKVTEMGQEVTMRCQPILGHNTVFWYRQTMMQGLELLAYFRNRAPLDDSGMPKDRFSAEMPDATLATLKIQPSEPRDSAVYFCASVPGTGTNEQFFGPGTRLTVL.

This clone was observed once. V is TRBV4-3 and J is TRBJ2-3; TRBD1 is a possible D gene (6 bases). Germline CDR1 is LGHNA and CDR2 is YSLEER. V was pared by 1 base and J by 4 bases, with 9 bases between. The CDR3 totals 14 residues. The DNA for the CDR3 is TGCGCCAGCAGCCAAGTACCAGGGGCAGATACGCAGTATTTT. Protein product: CASSQVPGADTQYF.